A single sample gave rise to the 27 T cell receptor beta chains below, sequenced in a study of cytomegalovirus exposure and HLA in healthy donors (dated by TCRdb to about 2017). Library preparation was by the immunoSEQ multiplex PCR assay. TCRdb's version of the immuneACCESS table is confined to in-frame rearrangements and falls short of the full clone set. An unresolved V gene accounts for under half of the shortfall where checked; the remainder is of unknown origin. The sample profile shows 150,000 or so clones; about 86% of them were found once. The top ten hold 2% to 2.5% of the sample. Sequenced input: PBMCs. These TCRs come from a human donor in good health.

The CDR3 DNA sequence: TGTGCCAGCAGCTTGACGACTAACTACGAGCAGTACTTC. Residues: CASSLTTNYEQYF. The chain is built from TRBV11-2 and TRBJ2-7; D might be TRBD2 (5 bases). The CDR3 is 13 residues long. CDR1 and CDR2 (germline): SGHAT, FQNNGV. V was pared by 3 bases and J by 3 bases, with 9 bases between.

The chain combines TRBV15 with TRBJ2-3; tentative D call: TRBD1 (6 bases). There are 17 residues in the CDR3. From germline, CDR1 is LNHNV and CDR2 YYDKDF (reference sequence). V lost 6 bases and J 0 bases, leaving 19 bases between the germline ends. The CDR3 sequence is CATRNPGVRASTDTQYF. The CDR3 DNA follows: TGTGCCACCAGGAACCCAGGGGTTCGCGCTAGCACAGATACGCAGTATTTT.

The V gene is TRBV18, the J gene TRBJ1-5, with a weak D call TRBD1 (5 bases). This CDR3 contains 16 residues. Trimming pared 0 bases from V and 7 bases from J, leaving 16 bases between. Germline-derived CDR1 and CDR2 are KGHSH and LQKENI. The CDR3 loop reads CASSPPGRAAGQPQHF. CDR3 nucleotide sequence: TGTGCCAGCTCACCACCGGGCAGAGCTGCAGGGCAGCCCCAGCATTTT.

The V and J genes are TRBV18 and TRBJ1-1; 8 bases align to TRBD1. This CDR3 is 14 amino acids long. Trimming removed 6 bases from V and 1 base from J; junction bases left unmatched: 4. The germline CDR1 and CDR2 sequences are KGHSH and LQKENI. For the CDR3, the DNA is TGTGCCAGCTCCCCGACAGGGGAGAACACTGAAGCTTTCTTT. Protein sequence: CASSPTGENTEAFF. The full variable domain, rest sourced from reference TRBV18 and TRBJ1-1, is NAGVMQNPRHLVRRRGQEARLRCSPMKGHSHVYWYRQLPEEGLKFMVYLQKENIIDESGMPKERFSAEFPKEGPSILRIQQVVRGDSAAYFCASSPTGENTEAFFGQGTRLTVV.

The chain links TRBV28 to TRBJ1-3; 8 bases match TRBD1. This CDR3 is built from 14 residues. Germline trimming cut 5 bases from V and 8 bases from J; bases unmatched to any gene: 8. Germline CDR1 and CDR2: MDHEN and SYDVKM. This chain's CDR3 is CASSPWTGQDTIYF. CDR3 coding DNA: TGTGCCAGCAGTCCATGGACAGGGCAAGACACCATATATTTT.

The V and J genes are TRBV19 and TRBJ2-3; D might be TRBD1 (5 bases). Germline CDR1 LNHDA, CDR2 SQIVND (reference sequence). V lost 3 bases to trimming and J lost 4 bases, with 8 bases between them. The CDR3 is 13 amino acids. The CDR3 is CASSMQGADTQYF. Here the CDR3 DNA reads TGTGCCAGTAGTATGCAGGGTGCAGATACGCAGTATTTT.

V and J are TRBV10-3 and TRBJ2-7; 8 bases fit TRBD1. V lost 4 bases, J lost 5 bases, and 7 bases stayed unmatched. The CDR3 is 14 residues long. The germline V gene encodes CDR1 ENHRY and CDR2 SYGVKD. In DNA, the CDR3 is TGTGCCATCAGTGTCTTACAGGGGGTCGACGAGCAGTACTTC. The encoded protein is CAISVLQGVDEQYF.

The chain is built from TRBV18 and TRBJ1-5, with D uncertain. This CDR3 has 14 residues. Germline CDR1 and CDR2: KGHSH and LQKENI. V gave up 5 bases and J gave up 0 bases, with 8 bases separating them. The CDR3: CASSDADSNQPQHF. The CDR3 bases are TGTGCCAGCTCAGACGCGGATAGCAATCAGCCCCAGCATTTT.

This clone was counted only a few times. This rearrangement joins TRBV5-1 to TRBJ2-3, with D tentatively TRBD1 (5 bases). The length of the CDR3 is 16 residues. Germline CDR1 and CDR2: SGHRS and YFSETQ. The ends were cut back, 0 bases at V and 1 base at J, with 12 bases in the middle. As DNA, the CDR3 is TGCGCCAGCAGCTTGGGTAGGGGAACTGGCACAGATACGCAGTATTTT. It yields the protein CASSLGRGTGTDTQYF.

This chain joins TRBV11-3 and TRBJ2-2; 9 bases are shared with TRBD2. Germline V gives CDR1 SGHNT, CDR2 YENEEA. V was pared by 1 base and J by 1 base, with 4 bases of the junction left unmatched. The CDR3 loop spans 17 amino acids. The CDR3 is CASSLALTSGNTGELFF. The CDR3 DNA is TGTGCCAGCAGCTTAGCACTGACTAGCGGGAACACCGGGGAGCTGTTTTTT.

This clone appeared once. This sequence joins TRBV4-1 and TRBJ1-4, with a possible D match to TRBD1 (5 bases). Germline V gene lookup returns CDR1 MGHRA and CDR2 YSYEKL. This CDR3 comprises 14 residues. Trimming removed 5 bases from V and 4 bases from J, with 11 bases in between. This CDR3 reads CASSAAGLNEKLFF. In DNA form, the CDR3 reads TGCGCCAGCAGCGCCGCGGGGCTTAATGAAAAACTGTTTTTT.

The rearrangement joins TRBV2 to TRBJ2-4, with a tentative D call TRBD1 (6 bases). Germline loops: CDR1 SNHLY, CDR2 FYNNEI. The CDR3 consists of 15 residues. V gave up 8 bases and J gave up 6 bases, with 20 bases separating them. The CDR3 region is CASYRGQGKGNIQYF. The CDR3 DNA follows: TGTGCCAGCTATAGGGGCCAGGGGAAGGGAAACATTCAGTACTTC.

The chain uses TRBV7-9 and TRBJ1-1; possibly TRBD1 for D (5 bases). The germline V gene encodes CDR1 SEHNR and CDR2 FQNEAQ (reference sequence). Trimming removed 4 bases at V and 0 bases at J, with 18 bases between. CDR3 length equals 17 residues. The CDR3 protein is CASSSPQGGSMNTEAFF. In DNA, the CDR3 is TGTGCCAGCAGCTCCCCCCAGGGTGGTTCCATGAACACTGAAGCTTTCTTT.

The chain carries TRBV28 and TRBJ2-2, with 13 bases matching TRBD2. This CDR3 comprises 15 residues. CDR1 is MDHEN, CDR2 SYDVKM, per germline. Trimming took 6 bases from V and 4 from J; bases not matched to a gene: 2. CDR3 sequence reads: CASSWTSGSTGELFF. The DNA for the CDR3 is TGTGCCAGCAGCTGGACTAGCGGGAGCACCGGGGAGCTGTTTTTT.

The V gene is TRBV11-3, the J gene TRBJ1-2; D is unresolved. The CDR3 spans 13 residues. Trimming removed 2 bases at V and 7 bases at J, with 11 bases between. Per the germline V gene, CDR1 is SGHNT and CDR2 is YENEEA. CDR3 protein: CASSLSGGSGYTF. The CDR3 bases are TGTGCCAGCAGCTTATCTGGCGGGTCTGGCTACACCTTC.

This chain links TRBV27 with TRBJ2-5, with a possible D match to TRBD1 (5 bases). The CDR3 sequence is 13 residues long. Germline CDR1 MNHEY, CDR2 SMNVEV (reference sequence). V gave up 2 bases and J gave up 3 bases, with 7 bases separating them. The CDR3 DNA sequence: TGTGCCAGCAGTTTAGTAGGGGAAGAGACCCAGTACTTC. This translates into CASSLVGEETQYF.

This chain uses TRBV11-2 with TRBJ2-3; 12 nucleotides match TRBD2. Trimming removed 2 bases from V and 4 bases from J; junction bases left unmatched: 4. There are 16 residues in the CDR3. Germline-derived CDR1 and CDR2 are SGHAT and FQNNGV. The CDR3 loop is CASSLRTSGTADTQYF. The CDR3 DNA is TGTGCCAGCAGCTTAAGGACTAGCGGGACCGCAGATACGCAGTATTTT.

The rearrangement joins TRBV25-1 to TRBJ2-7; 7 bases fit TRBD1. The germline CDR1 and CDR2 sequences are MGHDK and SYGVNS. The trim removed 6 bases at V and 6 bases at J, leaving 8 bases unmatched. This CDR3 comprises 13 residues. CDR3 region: CASRTTGAAEQYF. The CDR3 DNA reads TGTGCCAGCAGAACAACAGGGGCGGCCGAGCAGTACTTC.

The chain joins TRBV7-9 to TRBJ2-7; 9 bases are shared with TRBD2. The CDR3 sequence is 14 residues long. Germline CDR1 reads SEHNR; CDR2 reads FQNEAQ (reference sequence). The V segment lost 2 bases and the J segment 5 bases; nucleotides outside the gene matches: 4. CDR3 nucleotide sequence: TGTGCCAGCAGCTTAAGGGCGGGAGGGCACGAGCAGTACTTC. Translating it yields CASSLRAGGHEQYF. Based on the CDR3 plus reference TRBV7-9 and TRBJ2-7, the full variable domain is DTGVSQNPRHKITKRGQNVTFRCDPISEHNRLYWYRQTLGQGPEFLTYFQNEAQLEKSRLLSDRFSAERPKGSFSTLEIQRTEQGDSAMYLCASSLRAGGHEQYFGPGTRLTVT.

CDR3 bases: TGCAGCGTTGGGGAGACCTCGACCGGCGAGCAGTACTTC. The encoded protein is CSVGETSTGEQYF. The chain carries TRBV29-1 and TRBJ2-7; the D gene is possibly TRBD2 (5 bases). Germline values: CDR1 SQVTM, CDR2 ANQGSEA. V was shortened by 4 bases and J by 6 bases, with 16 bases between the two germline ends. The CDR3 is 13 residues long.

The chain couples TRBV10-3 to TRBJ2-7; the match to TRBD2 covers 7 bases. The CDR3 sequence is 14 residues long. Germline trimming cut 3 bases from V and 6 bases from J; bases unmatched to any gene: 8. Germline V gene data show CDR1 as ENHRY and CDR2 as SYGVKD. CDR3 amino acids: CAISDLGGGAEQYF. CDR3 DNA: TGTGCCATCAGTGACCTGGGGGGGGGTGCCGAGCAGTACTTC.

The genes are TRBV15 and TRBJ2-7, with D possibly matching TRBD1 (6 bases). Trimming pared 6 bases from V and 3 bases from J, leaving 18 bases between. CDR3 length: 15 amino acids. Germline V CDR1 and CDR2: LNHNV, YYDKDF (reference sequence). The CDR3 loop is CATSMGATLGYEQYF. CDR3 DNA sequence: TGTGCCACCAGTATGGGGGCCACTTTAGGCTACGAGCAGTACTTC.

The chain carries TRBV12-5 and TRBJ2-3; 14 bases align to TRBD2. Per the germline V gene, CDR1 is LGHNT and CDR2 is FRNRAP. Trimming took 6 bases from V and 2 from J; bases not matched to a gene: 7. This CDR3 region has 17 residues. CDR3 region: CASGPGLAGALTDTQYF. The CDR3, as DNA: TGTGCTAGTGGACCGGGACTAGCGGGAGCCCTCACAGATACGCAGTATTTT.

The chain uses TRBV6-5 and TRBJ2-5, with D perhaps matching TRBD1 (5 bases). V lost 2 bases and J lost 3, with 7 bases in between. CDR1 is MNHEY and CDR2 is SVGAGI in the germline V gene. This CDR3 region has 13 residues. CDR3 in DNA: TGTGCCAGCAGTTACGGCAGGGAAGAGACCCAGTACTTC. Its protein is CASSYGREETQYF.

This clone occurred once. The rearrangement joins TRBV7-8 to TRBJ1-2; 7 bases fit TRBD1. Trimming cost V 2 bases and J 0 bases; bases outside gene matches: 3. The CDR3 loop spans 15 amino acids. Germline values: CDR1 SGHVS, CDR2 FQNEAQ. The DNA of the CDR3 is TGTGCCAGCAGCTTAACAGGGGAAACTAACTATGGCTACACCTTC. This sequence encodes CASSLTGETNYGYTF.

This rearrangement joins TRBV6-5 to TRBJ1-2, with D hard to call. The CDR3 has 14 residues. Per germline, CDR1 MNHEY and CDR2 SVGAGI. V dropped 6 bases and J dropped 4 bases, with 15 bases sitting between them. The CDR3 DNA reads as TGTGCCAGCAGCCGGGATTCCTACCGCTATGGCTACACCTTC. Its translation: CASSRDSYRYGYTF.

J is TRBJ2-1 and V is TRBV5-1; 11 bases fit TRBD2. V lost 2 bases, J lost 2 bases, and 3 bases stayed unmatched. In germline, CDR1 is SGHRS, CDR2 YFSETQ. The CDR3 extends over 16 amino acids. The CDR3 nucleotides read TGCGCCAGCAGCTTAATAGCGGGGGGGCCCTACAATGAGCAGTTCTTC. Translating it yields CASSLIAGGPYNEQFF.